Presented here are 11 T cell receptor beta chains from one specimen sequenced in a study of OX40 agonist ivuxolimab in advanced cancers. Data came from immunoSEQ multiplex PCR; TCRdb stores just in-frame clones and leaves some out. Of 45,000 to 65,000 clones detected, about 90% appear once; the ten largest clones hold more than 6.5%. This specimen was CD4+ or CD8+ T cells sorted from blood, taken in a trial of the OX40 agonist ivuxolimab. Source of these receptors: an adult with an advanced solid tumor such as melanoma, head and neck, liver or kidney cancer.

This clone was found once. The V gene is TRBV23-1, the J gene TRBJ1-2; D unclear. TRBV23-1 qualifies as an ORF whose function is uncertain. Trimming removed 2 bases at V and 4 bases at J, with 8 bases between. The CDR3 spans 13 residues. DNA of the CDR3: TGCGCCAGCAGTCAAACGTATTTCTATGGCTACACCTTC. It codes for CASSQTYFYGYTF.

This rearrangement joins TRBV4-1 to TRBJ2-2; D may correspond to TRBD1 or TRBD2 (6 bases each). From germline, CDR1 is MGHRA and CDR2 YSYEKL. This CDR3 comprises 18 residues. V was pared by 4 bases and J by 0 bases, with 18 bases between. The CDR3 region has the DNA TGCGCCAGCAGCCTACGGGGCGGGACAAGTTCGAACACCGGGGAGCTGTTTTTT. It yields the protein CASSLRGGTSSNTGELFF.

V usage is TRBV9 and J usage is TRBJ2-7; D is perhaps TRBD2 (6 bases). V was trimmed by 5 bases and J by 0 bases, leaving 12 bases between them. This CDR3 comprises 14 residues. From germline, CDR1 is SGDLS and CDR2 YYNGEE. The CDR3 nucleotides are TGTGCCAGCAGTTCCACGGGAGACTCCTACGAGCAGTACTTC. The encoded protein is CASSSTGDSYEQYF.

The chain recombines TRBV2 with TRBJ2-1; D is unresolved. The germline CDR1 and CDR2 sequences are SNHLY and FYNNEI. Trimming stripped 7 bases from V and 7 bases from J, with 14 bases between. There are 13 residues in the CDR3. This chain's CDR3 is CASKAGLVNEQFF. CDR3 sequence (DNA): TGTGCCAGCAAGGCCGGTCTTGTAAATGAGCAGTTCTTC.

The chain has TRBV7-9 and TRBJ1-1, with D tentatively TRBD1 (6 bases). V lost 8 bases, J lost 0 bases, and 10 bases lay in between. The germline V gene encodes CDR1 SEHNR and CDR2 FQNEAQ (reference sequence). This CDR3 spans 13 amino acids. CDR3 nucleotide sequence: TGTGCCAGCGTCAGGGGAATGAACACTGAAGCTTTCTTT. It translates to CASVRGMNTEAFF.

J is TRBJ1-1 and V is TRBV10-3; TRBD1 aligns across 9 bases. CDR3 length equals 15 residues. Germline values: CDR1 ENHRY, CDR2 SYGVKD. V shed 7 bases, J shed 2 bases, and the junction held 8 bases outside the gene matches. In DNA form, the CDR3 reads TGTGCCATCACCGCCACAGGGGGCGCAAACACTGAAGCTTTCTTT. Protein product: CAITATGGANTEAFF.

V usage is TRBV7-2 and J usage is TRBJ2-3, with D hard to call. CDR1 SGHTA and CDR2 FQGNSA come from the germline V gene. This CDR3 comprises 12 residues. Deletions cut 3 bases from V and 4 bases from J, with 5 bases between. The CDR3, as DNA: TGTGCCAGCAGCTTCGGACCAGATACGCAGTATTTT. Its protein is CASSFGPDTQYF.

The chain recombines TRBV18 with TRBJ2-1; 11 positions match TRBD2. Germline values: CDR1 KGHSH, CDR2 LQKENI. CDR3 size: 17 residues. V shed 3 bases and J 6 bases; nucleotides not matched to a gene: 10. The CDR3 nucleotides read TGTGCCAGCTCACCTTTCGGGCTAGCGGGAGGAGGCAATGAGCAGTTCTTC. Protein sequence: CASSPFGLAGGGNEQFF.

The CDR3: CAISPGGLGRTGELFF. The CDR3 DNA reads as TGTGCCATATCCCCCGGGGGACTAGGGCGTACCGGGGAGCTGTTTTTT. The chain recombines TRBV10-3 with TRBJ2-2; 8 positions agree with TRBD2. CDR1 is ENHRY, CDR2 SYGVKD, per germline. The CDR3 extends over 16 amino acids. V was pared by 9 bases and J by 5 bases, with 14 bases of the junction left unmatched.

CDR3 in DNA: TGTGCCAGCAGTTACCTGAGCGCCACCGGGGAGCTGTTTTTT. Its protein is CASSYLSATGELFF. V gene TRBV6-6 combines with J gene TRBJ2-2; no clear D gene. Looked up from germline, CDR1 is MNHNY and CDR2 is SVGAGI (reference sequence). There are 14 residues in the CDR3. Trimming cost V 2 bases and J 4 bases, with 8 bases left between them.

This clone occurred a few times. V is TRBV6-1 and J is TRBJ2-7, with 9 bases matching TRBD1. The CDR3 has 14 residues. The trim removed 4 bases at V and 3 bases at J, leaving 4 bases unmatched. Germline values: CDR1 MNHNS, CDR2 SASEGT. In DNA form, the CDR3 reads TGTGCCAGCAGTGCGACAGGGGGGCTCTACGAGCAGTACTTC. As protein: CASSATGGLYEQYF.